One and the same sample provided the 15 T cell receptor beta chains below, sequenced in a study of radiotherapy plus CTLA-4 blockade in lung cancer. Produced via immunoSEQ multiplex PCR; TCRdb's table is partial and in-frame only. The sample lists about 78,000 clones; about 90% were seen once. The specimen was peripheral blood, collected from a patient treated with radiotherapy plus ipilimumab. These TCRs come from a human donor with non-small cell lung cancer who had a partial response to radiotherapy plus ipilimumab.

In this sample, this clone is medium-sized. The CDR3 region is CAWDTGYGNTIYF. The DNA for the CDR3 is TGTGCCTGGGACACGGGGTATGGAAACACCATATATTTT. The V call is TRBV30, the J call TRBJ1-3, with D unresolved. The V gene lost 5 bases and the J gene lost 3 bases, with 11 bases spanning the gap. Germline-derived CDR1 and CDR2 are GTSNPN and SVGIG (reference sequence). The CDR3 has 13 residues.

The chain is built from TRBV10-3 and TRBJ1-2; D may be TRBD1 (5 bases). Germline values: CDR1 ENHRY, CDR2 SYGVKD. CDR3 length: 14 amino acids. V dropped 4 bases and J dropped 10 bases, with 19 bases sitting between them. The CDR3 region is CAISAVVGRRDYTF. The CDR3 bases are TGTGCCATCAGTGCGGTTGTGGGACGGAGGGACTACACCTTC.

The chain couples TRBV27 to TRBJ2-7, with TRBD2 identical over 8 bases. Germline lookup yields CDR1 MNHEY and CDR2 SMNVEV (reference sequence). V lost 5 bases to trimming and J lost 0 bases; unmatched junction nucleotides: 3. The CDR3 is 14 residues long. The CDR3 DNA follows: TGTGCCAGCAGTGCAAGCGGGAGCTCCTACGAGCAGTACTTC. It codes for CASSASGSSYEQYF.

In its sample, this clone was seen once. The rearrangement links TRBV28 to TRBJ2-1, with 10 positions matching TRBD1. The CDR3 runs 16 residues. CDR1 is MDHEN, CDR2 SYDVKM, per germline. The junction had 8 bases not matched to a gene; V was cut back by 5 bases and J by 4 bases. The CDR3 coding sequence is TGTGCCAGCAGTCCGGGCGAGGACAGGGGGTACAATGAGCAGTTCTTC. It yields the protein CASSPGEDRGYNEQFF.

The rearrangement joins TRBV5-1 to TRBJ1-2, with D perhaps TRBD1 (5 bases). The CDR3 runs 13 residues. V lost 6 bases to trimming and J lost 3 bases, with 12 bases between them. Germline CDR1 SGHRS, CDR2 YFSETQ. The CDR3 loop is CASKGASDYGYTF. In DNA, the CDR3 is TGCGCCAGCAAAGGGGCCAGCGACTATGGCTACACCTTC.

CDR3 sequence: CASSDRDRGDNEQFF. The CDR3 nucleotides are TGTGCCAGCAGCGACCGGGACAGAGGTGACAATGAGCAGTTCTTC. This chain joins TRBV7-9 and TRBJ2-1, with 7 bases identical to TRBD1. J lost 5 bases, V lost 5 bases, and 9 bases had no gene match. Looked up from germline, CDR1 is SEHNR and CDR2 is FQNEAQ (reference sequence). The CDR3 contains 15 residues.

V gene TRBV14 combines with J gene TRBJ2-3; maybe TRBD2 (5 bases). With 4 bases removed from V and 5 bases from J, the gap between germline ends came to 16 bases. The CDR3 consists of 15 residues. CDR1 is SGHDN and CDR2 is FVKESK in the germline V gene. The CDR3: CASSLLGSKRDTQYF. The CDR3, as DNA: TGTGCCAGCAGCCTTCTGGGGAGTAAGCGAGATACGCAGTATTTT.

The rearrangement uses TRBV28 and TRBJ1-3; the D is unclear. CDR1 is MDHEN, CDR2 SYDVKM, per germline. The CDR3 runs 15 residues. V lost 8 bases to trimming and J lost 4 bases, with 18 bases between them. The chain's CDR3 is CASAVTRPGGNTIYF. In nucleotides, the CDR3 is TGTGCCAGCGCCGTGACACGTCCGGGGGGAAACACCATATATTTT.

This sequence joins TRBV6-5 and TRBJ1-5; 9 bases align to TRBD1. There are 15 residues in the CDR3. CDR1 MNHEY and CDR2 SVGAGI come from the germline V gene. The J segment lost 2 bases and the V segment lost 8 bases, leaving 7 bases of the junction unmatched. In DNA form, the CDR3 reads TGTGCCAGCGGTACCCGACAGGGGGGCAATCAGCCCCAGCATTTT. Translated, it gives CASGTRQGGNQPQHF.

The gene calls are TRBV5-1 and TRBJ2-2; 9 bases agree with TRBD1. Unmatched junction bases numbered 12, after V lost 7 bases and J lost 2 bases. Germline-derived CDR1 and CDR2 are SGHRS and YFSETQ. The CDR3 loop spans 17 amino acids. The CDR3 loop reads CASQGGTGGSNTGELFF. Here the CDR3 DNA reads TGCGCCAGCCAGGGAGGAACAGGGGGCTCTAACACCGGGGAGCTGTTTTTT.

The chain combines TRBV9 with TRBJ1-6, with 7 bases identical to TRBD1. CDR1 is SGDLS and CDR2 is YYNGEE in the germline V gene. Trimming at V came to 3 bases and at J to 10 bases, leaving 7 bases not matched to a gene. CDR3 length equals 14 residues. The CDR3 reads CASSGQGFDSPLHF. CDR3 nucleotide sequence: TGTGCCAGCAGCGGACAGGGATTTGACTCACCCCTCCACTTT.

The CDR3 DNA reads as TGTGCCAGCAGCTCCGGGACAGAGAATGAAAAACTGTTTTTT. Translated: CASSSGTENEKLFF. The genes are TRBV6-5 and TRBJ1-4; 7 nucleotides line up with TRBD1. Per germline, CDR1 MNHEY and CDR2 SVGAGI. With 6 bases clipped from V and 5 bases from J, the junction kept 6 bases outside the gene matches. This CDR3 is built from 14 residues.

This clone was observed once. Other nucleotide sequences in the sample specify the same CDR3. J is TRBJ2-1 and V is TRBV9; D may be TRBD2 (6 bases). Trimming removed 0 bases at V and 2 bases at J, with 9 bases between. The CDR3 consists of 15 residues. CDR1 and CDR2 from the germline V gene are SGDLS and YYNGEE. CDR3 in amino acids: CASSVDSGPYNEQFF. The CDR3 nucleotides are TGTGCCAGCAGCGTAGACAGCGGGCCCTACAATGAGCAGTTCTTC.

This sequence joins TRBV28 and TRBJ2-1, with D unresolved. The germline V and J ends were trimmed by 5 bases and 7 bases, with 3 bases remaining between them. This CDR3 contains 10 residues. The germline gives CDR1 MDHEN, CDR2 SYDVKM. CDR3 coding DNA: TGTGCCAGCAGTCAAAATGAGCAGTTCTTC. Translating gives CASSQNEQFF.

The rearrangement joins TRBV28 to TRBJ2-3, with TRBD2 identical over 7 bases. Germline loops: CDR1 MDHEN, CDR2 SYDVKM. The CDR3 covers 15 residues. The J segment lost 3 bases and the V segment lost 5 bases, leaving 8 bases of the junction unmatched. The CDR3 DNA is TGTGCCAGCAGTAAACGGGGTAGCGGGACAGATACGCAGTATTTT. It yields the protein CASSKRGSGTDTQYF. Full variable domain (remainder filled in from reference TRBV28 and TRBJ2-3): DVKVTQSSRYLVKRTGEKVFLECVQDMDHENMFWYRQDPGLGLRLIYFSYDVKMKEKGDIPEGYSVSREKKERFSLILESASTNQTSMYLCASSKRGSGTDTQYFGPGTRLTVL.